The entry below gives a single T cell receptor (beta chain) sequence along with its context. This specimen comes from a study of control samples from healthy donors and cancer patients. The protocol was immunoSEQ multiplex PCR, while the TCRdb copy is restricted to in-frame clones and leaves out a portion. This sample has about 120,000 clones, with roughly 90% found just once. Sequencing used blood. The TCR comes from a man younger than 30 in good health.

The CDR3 DNA sequence: TGTGCCAGCAGCGTAGTTTTGGGCGACAGGATAGAAGCTTTCTTT. As protein: CASSVVLGDRIEAFF. The genes are TRBV9 and TRBJ1-1; weak D call: TRBD1 (6 bases). The CDR3 is made up of 15 amino acids. Trimming stripped 0 bases from V and 8 bases from J, with 17 bases between. The germline gives CDR1 SGDLS, CDR2 YYNGEE.